This T cell receptor (beta chain) was captured by sequencing in a study of cytomegalovirus exposure and HLA in healthy donors. Overall study findings and caveats: Some TCR beta chains (roughly 150 of them) were listed as cytomegalovirus-associated. Usually a TCR sequence was rare, but some public TCRs were found in many donors. A few CMV-associated chains were confirmed in vitro to be specific for CMV antigens.

Here immunoSEQ multiplex PCR was the method, and the copy in TCRdb shows in-frame clones only, minus some. The sample has under 250,000 clones, about 87% seen once. In the case of this clone: The target antigen is unknown.

Germline-derived CDR1 and CDR2 are MNHEY and SMNVEV (reference sequence). This CDR3 is built from 13 residues. V lost 4 bases and J lost 3, with 9 bases in between. The sample taken for sequencing was PBMCs. The TCR sequence derives from a young man in good health and CMV-seronegative. The chain recombines TRBV27 with TRBJ1-1; D uncertain. As DNA, the CDR3 is TGTGCCAGCAGTTACCGTGGAGACACTGAAGCTTTCTTT. Residues: CASSYRGDTEAFF.